What follows are 5 T cell receptor beta chains derived from one specimen sequenced in a study of cytomegalovirus exposure and HLA in healthy donors. Assay used: immunoSEQ multiplex PCR; TCRdb lists only in-frame clones, some missing. The repertoire holds 65,000 or so clones, with approximately 94% as singletons. The sequencing sample was made of PBMCs. These receptors were obtained from a man aged 18-30 years in good health and CMV-seropositive.

V usage is TRBV19 and J usage is TRBJ2-1, with 9 bases aligning to TRBD1. The CDR3 contains 15 residues. Germline values: CDR1 LNHDA, CDR2 SQIVND (reference sequence). Unmatched junction bases numbered 6, after V lost 6 bases and J lost 3 bases. CDR3 sequence: CASRRGTGIYNEQFF. CDR3 nucleotide sequence: TGTGCCAGTAGGCGGGGGACAGGGATCTACAATGAGCAGTTCTTC.

V usage is TRBV27 and J usage is TRBJ2-1; 10 bases fit TRBD1. Germline CDR1 MNHEY, CDR2 SMNVEV (reference sequence). The junction had 16 bases not matched to a gene; V was cut back by 4 bases and J by 7 bases. The CDR3 has 18 amino acids. The CDR3 nucleotides read TGTGCCAGCAGTTCCCAGGGACAGGGGATCTTTGGGGAGAATGAGCAGTTCTTC. Translating gives CASSSQGQGIFGENEQFF.

The chain joins TRBV6-5 to TRBJ1-3; unclear D gene. The CDR3 length is 15 residues. Germline lookup yields CDR1 MNHEY and CDR2 SVGAGI. Trimming left V 7 bases short and J 0 bases short, with 13 bases between. The CDR3 DNA sequence: TGTGCCAGCAAGATGGCAGGTGACTCTGGAAACACCATATATTTT. Its protein product is CASKMAGDSGNTIYF.

J is TRBJ2-7 and V is TRBV19, with a weak D call TRBD1 (5 bases). Germline lookup yields CDR1 LNHDA and CDR2 SQIVND (reference sequence). This CDR3 has 14 residues. V lost 5 bases and J lost 4, with 15 bases in between. DNA for the CDR3: TGTGCCAGTAGTCACCCGGACACGGTTTACGAGCAGTACTTC. Protein: CASSHPDTVYEQYF.

This chain uses TRBV2 with TRBJ2-3; maybe TRBD1 (5 bases). The length of the CDR3 is 15 residues. Germline values: CDR1 SNHLY, CDR2 FYNNEI. Trimming stripped 5 bases from V and 4 bases from J, with 16 bases between. CDR3 loop: CASSPRGAVSDTQYF. CDR3 bases: TGTGCCAGCAGTCCCCGTGGGGCAGTCTCAGATACGCAGTATTTT.